This T cell receptor (beta chain) was found in a study of blood T cell repertoires in COVID-19. Germline CDR1 is SGHNT and CDR2 is YENEEA. CDR3 length: 14 residues. The ends lost 4 bases at V and 9 bases at J; junction bases unmatched: 5. In the original workflow: Nucleated cell counts were estimated from reference gene primer amplification. Sequencing was performed with immunoSEQ multiplex PCR; in TCRdb, only in-frame clones are kept and a portion is missing. That table is the source of V, J and clone size, and D and trimming were worked out from the DNA. Among some 110,000 clones, 92% were seen once, and the ten largest hold approximately 2%.

The chain joins TRBV11-3 to TRBJ2-1, with 11 bases that match TRBD1. The clonotype comes from a middle-aged man with COVID-19, enrolled during active disease. Input material: peripheral blood. The CDR3 bases are TGTGCCAGCAGCTCCGGGACAGGGGGAAGTGAGCAGTTCTTC. It yields the protein CASSSGTGGSEQFF.